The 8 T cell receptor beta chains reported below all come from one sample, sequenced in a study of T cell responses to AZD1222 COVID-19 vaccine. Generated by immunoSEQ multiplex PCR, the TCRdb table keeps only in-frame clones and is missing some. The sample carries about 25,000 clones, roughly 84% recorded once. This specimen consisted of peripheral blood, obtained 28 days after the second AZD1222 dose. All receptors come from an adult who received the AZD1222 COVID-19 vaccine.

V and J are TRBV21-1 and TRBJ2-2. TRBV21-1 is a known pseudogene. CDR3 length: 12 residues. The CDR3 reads CASSEFTGELFF. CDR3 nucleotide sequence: TGTGCCAGCAGCGAATTTACCGGGGAGCTGTTTTTT.

The CDR3: CASSLAGGETQYF. The DNA of the CDR3 is TGTGCCAGCAGCTTAGCAGGGGGCGAGACCCAGTACTTC. This chain connects TRBV13 to TRBJ2-5; 8 bases are shared with TRBD1. Germline V CDR1 and CDR2: PRHDT, FYEKMQ (reference sequence). J lost 5 bases, V lost 1 base, and 0 bases had no gene match. The CDR3 covers 13 residues.

The CDR3 here is CASSRDAGGRETQYF. The DNA of the CDR3 is TGTGCCAGCAGCCGGGACGCCGGAGGACGGGAGACCCAGTACTTC. The chain couples TRBV5-4 to TRBJ2-5; either TRBD1 or TRBD2 may supply D (5 bases each). The length of the CDR3 is 15 residues. V shed 4 bases and J shed 5 bases, with 18 bases lying between them. Germline assignment: CDR1 SGHNT and CDR2 YYREEE (reference sequence). The full variable domain, with the rest looked up from reference TRBV5-4 and TRBJ2-5, is ETGVTQSPTHLIKTRGQQVTLRCSSQSGHNTVSWYQQALGQGPQFIFQYYREEENGRGNFPPRFSGLQFPNYSSELNVNALELDDSALYLCASSRDAGGRETQYFGPGTRLLVL.

The CDR3 spells CASRNRDPSNYGYTF. The CDR3 bases are TGTGCCAGTCGAAACCGGGACCCCTCTAACTATGGCTACACCTTC. This chain connects TRBV19 to TRBJ1-2; D is perhaps TRBD1 (5 bases). Germline CDR1 reads LNHDA; CDR2 reads SQIVND (reference sequence). The CDR3 has 15 residues. V was clipped by 8 bases and J by 0 bases, with 16 bases between them.

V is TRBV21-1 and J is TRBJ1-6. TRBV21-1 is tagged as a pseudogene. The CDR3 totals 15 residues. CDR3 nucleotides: TGTGCCAGCGGGACCGCGAGCTCCTATAATTCACCCCTCCACTTT. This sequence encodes CASGTASSYNSPLHF.

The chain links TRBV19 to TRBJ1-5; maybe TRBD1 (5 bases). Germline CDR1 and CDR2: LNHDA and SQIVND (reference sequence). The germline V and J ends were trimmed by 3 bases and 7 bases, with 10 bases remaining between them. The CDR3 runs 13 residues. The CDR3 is CASSIRVDQPQHF. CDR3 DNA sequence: TGTGCCAGTAGTATCAGGGTGGACCAGCCCCAGCATTTT.

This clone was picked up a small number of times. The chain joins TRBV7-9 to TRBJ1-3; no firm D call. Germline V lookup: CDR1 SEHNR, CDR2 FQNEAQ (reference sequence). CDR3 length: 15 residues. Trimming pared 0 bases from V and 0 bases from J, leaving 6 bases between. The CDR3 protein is CASSLAVASGNTIYF. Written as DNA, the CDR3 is TGTGCCAGCAGCTTAGCGGTAGCCTCTGGAAACACCATATATTTT. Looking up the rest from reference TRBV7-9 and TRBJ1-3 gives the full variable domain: DTGVSQNPRHKITKRGQNVTFRCDPISEHNRLYWYRQTLGQGPEFLTYFQNEAQLEKSRLLSDRFSAERPKGSFSTLEIQRTEQGDSAMYLCASSLAVASGNTIYFGEGSWLTVV.

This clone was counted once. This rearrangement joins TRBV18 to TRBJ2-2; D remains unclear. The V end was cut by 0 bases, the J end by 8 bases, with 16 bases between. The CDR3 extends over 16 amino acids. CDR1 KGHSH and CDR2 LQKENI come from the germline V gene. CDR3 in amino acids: CASSPPPGFELGELFF. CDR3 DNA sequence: TGTGCCAGCTCACCACCGCCCGGGTTCGAATTAGGGGAGCTGTTTTTT.